The 22 T cell receptor beta chains presented below share a single source sample, sequenced in a study of tumor-infiltrating lymphocytes in primary liver carcinoma. Joint extraction of RNA and DNA used about 17-31 mg of bulk tissue that was unsorted. The template, around 520 ng total RNA, yielded TCR beta cDNA made with a constant-region primer. It was through three nested multiplex PCR rounds of slightly modified ARM-PCR that TCR beta libraries arose. The first two PCR rounds used TRBV1-TRBV30 forward primers with a C-beta reverse primer, about 10 cycles each. Via MiXCR, TCRdb re-called the multiplex PCR reads, giving one row per CDR3 protein. The data hold around 70,000 distinct CDR3 sequences, with almost 70% observed a single time. The material sequenced was liver tumor tissue from sampling region 4. Stated subset: tumor region T4, right-lateral pole. The receptors were sampled from a man aged 40-49 years with primary liver carcinoma and hepatitis B virus infection.

Ten or more counts support this clonotype. V and J are TRBV6-5 and TRBJ2-1; 7 nucleotides align to TRBD2. With V trimmed by 0 bases and J by 6 bases, 2 bases remained unmatched. The CDR3 extends over 14 amino acids. Germline CDR1 reads MNHEY; CDR2 reads SVGAGI. Here the CDR3 reads CASSYSSSGNEQFF. The CDR3 DNA follows: TGTGCCAGCAGTTACTCGTCTAGCGGCAATGAGCAGTTCTTC.

In this sample, this clonotype turned up many times. The V gene is TRBV7-8, the J gene TRBJ2-1; 9 bases fit TRBD2. This CDR3 spans 15 amino acids. V trimming: 5 bases; J trimming: 2 bases; junction bases outside the gene matches: 4. Germline CDR1 is SGHVS and CDR2 is FQNEAQ. The CDR3 loop is CASSPREGTYNEQFF. The DNA of the CDR3 is TGTGCCAGCAGCCCGCGGGAGGGCACCTACAATGAGCAGTTCTTC.

As to this clonotype: The conserved final phenylalanine or tryptophan is absent from the CDR3, which likely points to a read error. The chain recombines TRBV11-2 with TRBJ2-5, with a possible D match to TRBD1 (6 bases). From germline, CDR1 is SGHAT and CDR2 FQNNGV. The length of the CDR3 is 17 residues. Trimming cost V 1 base and J 4 bases, with 19 bases left between them. The CDR3 DNA is TGTGCCAGCAGCTTAGTCAATGGGGGCAGTCGGCGAGAGACCCAGTACCTC. It encodes CASSLVNGGSRRETQYL.

The chain combines TRBV11-1 with TRBJ2-3, with 7 bases fitting TRBD2. Trimming removed 7 bases from V and 3 bases from J; junction bases left unmatched: 13. Germline V CDR1 and CDR2: SGHAT, FQDESV (reference sequence). The CDR3 has 16 residues. CDR3: CASKLETSTQTDTQYF. The CDR3 nucleotides read TGTGCCAGCAAGCTCGAGACTAGCACACAAACAGATACGCAGTATTTT.

With regard to this clonotype: A junction end diverges from the germline sequence, so it may reflect a read error. This chain links TRBV5-6 with TRBJ2-1; D is possibly TRBD2 (5 bases). Germline CDR1 SGHDT, CDR2 YYEEEE. CDR3 length: 14 amino acids. The CDR3 DNA follows: TGTGCCAGTAGATTCGGGGTGGTGGGCAGTGAGCAGTTATTC. Translation gives CASRFGVVGSEQLF.

With regard to this clonotype: This CDR3 is missing its conserved last phenylalanine or tryptophan, likely due to a read error. This rearrangement joins TRBV12-3 or TRBV12-4 to TRBJ2-5; 9 nucleotides line up with TRBD1. This CDR3 has 13 amino acids. The CDR3 region is CTSSRGQGETQYI. The CDR3 DNA sequence: TGTACCAGCAGTCGGGGACAGGGCGAGACCCAGTACATA.

This chain joins TRBV29-1 and TRBJ2-3; 8 nucleotides align to TRBD1. The germline gives CDR1 SQVTM, CDR2 ANQGSEA. There are 15 residues in the CDR3. Germline trimming cut 8 bases from V and 3 bases from J; bases unmatched to any gene: 13. Here the CDR3 DNA reads TGCAGCATTGGGTCAGGGGGCAGTAAGACAGATACGCAGTATTTT. This translates into CSIGSGGSKTDTQYF.

The sample holds a few counts of this clonotype. One base away lies a much larger clone, so this may be a sequencing read error. This sequence joins TRBV10-3 and TRBJ2-7; D is perhaps TRBD1 (8 bases). The CDR3 totals 14 residues. CDR1 and CDR2 (germline): ENHRY, SYGVKD. Here the CDR3 reads CATQRDRSSYVQYF. Written as DNA, the CDR3 is TGTGCCACGCAGCGGGACAGGAGCTCCTACGTGCAGTACTTC.

In this sample, this clonotype turned up once. Germline and junction disagree at one end, which may indicate a read error. The rearrangement links TRBV19 to TRBJ1-5; weak D call: TRBD1 (6 bases). Germline assignment: CDR1 LNHDA and CDR2 SQIVND (reference sequence). This CDR3 region has 13 residues. CDR3 coding DNA: TGTGCCAGTAGTATTGCGGGGGCTCAGTCCCAGCATTTT. Translating gives CASSIAGAQSQHF.

Remarks on this clonotype: This may come from a read error, since a much larger clone is one base off. A read error is likely, as this CDR3 ends without the conserved phenylalanine or tryptophan. The chain is built from TRBV10-3 and TRBJ2-7, with TRBD2 identical over 8 bases. The CDR3 runs to 13 residues. Trimming at V came to 7 bases and at J to 6 bases, leaving 8 bases not matched to a gene. Germline V lookup: CDR1 ENHRY, CDR2 SYGVKD. Written as DNA, the CDR3 is TGTGCCATCAAACCAGGACTAGCCGGCGAGCAGTACTCC. It encodes CAIKPGLAGEQYS.

This rearrangement joins TRBV4-2 to TRBJ2-6; D is possibly TRBD1 or TRBD2 (5 bases each). Trimming left V 6 bases short and J 12 bases short, with 27 bases between. The CDR3 consists of 17 residues. Germline loops: CDR1 LGHNA, CDR2 YNFKEQ. CDR3 loop: CASSPEGPHCGVSVLTF. The CDR3 DNA reads TGTGCCAGCAGTCCAGAGGGGCCTCACTGTGGGGTCAGCGTCCTGACTTTC.

This clonotype was observed a few times. This may arise from a read error, as a much more abundant clone is one base away. The chain recombines TRBV28 with TRBJ2-5; D remains ambiguous. CDR3 length equals 13 residues. From germline, CDR1 is MDHEN and CDR2 SYDVKM. The CDR3 coding sequence is TGTGCCGGCAGAATCACCGCCCGAGAGACCCAGTACTTC. It specifies CAGRITARETQYF.

This clonotype was detected once. The junction and the germline gene differ at one end; a read error may be behind it. The chain recombines TRBV4-1 with TRBJ1-5; D is possibly TRBD1 (5 bases). CDR1 is MGHRA and CDR2 is YSYEKL in the germline V gene. The CDR3 is 15 amino acids. Written as DNA, the CDR3 is TGCACCAGCAGCCAAGGTGGAGGGACCAATCAGCCCCAGCATTTT. Protein: CTSSQGGGTNQPQHF.

Details on this clonotype: A much larger clonotype is one base distant, so this may be a read error. The CDR3 DNA reads as TGTGCCAGCAGCTTAGCGCGGGCCTCCTCGGGGAAAAAACTGTTTTTT. It encodes CASSLARASSGKKLFF. The chain joins TRBV7-9 to TRBJ1-4; D is uncertain. The CDR3 runs 16 residues. V was clipped by 0 bases and J by 9 bases, with 17 bases between them. The germline V gene has CDR1 SEHNR and CDR2 FQNEAQ (reference sequence).

Concerning this clonotype itself: A much larger clone lies a single base off, so this may be a read error. The CDR3 here is CATNPGTGEEAQYF. The CDR3 region has the DNA TGTGCCACAAACCCCGGGACAGGGGAAGAGGCCCAGTACTTC. This sequence joins TRBV24-1 and TRBJ2-5; 10 bases match TRBD1. This CDR3 contains 14 residues. The germline gives CDR1 KGHDR, CDR2 SFDVKD.

This clonotype was detected once. J is TRBJ2-7 and V is TRBV6-5; D call uncertain. Germline V gene sequence: CDR1 MNHEY, CDR2 SVGAGI. The CDR3 sequence is 15 residues long. V shed 0 bases and J shed 0 bases, with 9 bases lying between them. The CDR3 DNA reads as TGTGCCAGCAGTTACTCGATTAGCAGCTCCTACGAGCAGTACTTC. As protein: CASSYSISSSYEQYF.

This clonotype was seen only once. Since the CDR3 does not end with the conserved phenylalanine or tryptophan, this likely comes from a read error. This sequence joins TRBV7-3 and TRBJ2-7, with 8 positions matching TRBD2. Per the germline V gene, CDR1 is SGHTA and CDR2 is FQGTGA. V shed 1 base, J shed 3 bases, and the junction held 5 bases outside the gene matches. The CDR3 is made up of 15 amino acids. The CDR3 sequence is CASSLNPAGVYEQYL. The CDR3 nucleotides are TGTGCCAGCAGCTTAAATCCAGCGGGAGTCTACGAGCAGTACCTC.

About this clonotype: Relative to the germline gene, one junction end is altered; a read error may explain this. The V and J genes are TRBV12-5 and TRBJ2-2; TRBD1 agrees at 11 bases. Per germline, CDR1 LGHNT and CDR2 FRNRAP. The CDR3 is made up of 19 amino acids. CDR3 sequence reads: CVSGLALAGQGVRTRELFF. The CDR3 nucleotides read TGTGTTAGTGGTTTGGCCCTGGCGGGACAGGGGGTTCGTACCAGGGAGCTGTTTTTT.

The chain links TRBV11-2 to TRBJ2-2; D might be TRBD1 or TRBD2, each matching 5 bases. The CDR3 spans 15 residues. V lost 3 bases and J 15 bases, leaving 23 bases between the germline ends. The germline V gene encodes CDR1 SGHAT and CDR2 FQNNGV. CDR3 residues: CASSLLRADTGEMFF. CDR3 DNA: TGTGCCAGCAGCTTGCTCAGGGCGGACACCGGGGAAATGTTTTTT.

In its sample, this clonotype was seen once. A single base separates this from a much larger clone, so it may be a read error. The rearrangement joins TRBV30 to TRBJ2-2, with 8 bases aligning to TRBD1. CDR1 is GTSNPN, CDR2 SVGIG, per germline (reference sequence). There are 14 residues in the CDR3. V shed 8 bases and J 3 bases; nucleotides not matched to a gene: 8. CDR3 loop: CALKQGGYTGELFF. CDR3 in DNA: TGTGCCCTTAAACAGGGGGGTTACACCGGGGAGCTGTTTTTT.

In regard to this clonotype: No conserved phenylalanine or tryptophan ends this CDR3, so it is likely a read error. CDR3 sequence reads: CSVTPGTSGNEGTQYL. The CDR3 nucleotides are TGCAGCGTGACGCCAGGGACTAGCGGGAATGAAGGGACCCAGTACCTC. This sequence joins TRBV29-1 and TRBJ2-5; 13 bases are shared with TRBD2. The CDR3 runs 16 residues. Germline V lookup: CDR1 SQVTM, CDR2 ANQGSEA. Unmatched junction bases numbered 14, after V lost 6 bases and J lost 7 bases.

This chain connects TRBV18 to TRBJ2-3, with 9 bases aligning to TRBD1. V lost 6 bases, J lost 3 bases, and 4 bases stayed unmatched. CDR1 is KGHSH, CDR2 LQKENI, per germline. This CDR3 is 14 amino acids long. The CDR3, as DNA: TGTGCCAGCTCCTCGGGACAGGGAACAGATACGCAGTATTTT. Translation: CASSSGQGTDTQYF.